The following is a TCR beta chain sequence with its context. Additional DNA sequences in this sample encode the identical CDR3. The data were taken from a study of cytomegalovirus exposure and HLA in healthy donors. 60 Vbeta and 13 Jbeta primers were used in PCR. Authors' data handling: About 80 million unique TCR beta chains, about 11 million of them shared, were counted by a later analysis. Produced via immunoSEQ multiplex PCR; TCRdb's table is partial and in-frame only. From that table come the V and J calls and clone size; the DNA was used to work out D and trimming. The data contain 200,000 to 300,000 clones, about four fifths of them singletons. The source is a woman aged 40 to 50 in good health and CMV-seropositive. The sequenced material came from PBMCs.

Here the CDR3 DNA reads TGCGCCAGCAGCTCATCTCAGGGTAATAATTCACCCCTCCACTTT. Its protein is CASSSSQGNNSPLHF. The chain uses TRBV5-1 and TRBJ1-6; tentative D call: TRBD1 (5 bases). CDR3 size: 15 residues. Germline V gene sequence: CDR1 SGHRS, CDR2 YFSETQ. Trimming pared 3 bases from V and 5 bases from J, leaving 12 bases between.